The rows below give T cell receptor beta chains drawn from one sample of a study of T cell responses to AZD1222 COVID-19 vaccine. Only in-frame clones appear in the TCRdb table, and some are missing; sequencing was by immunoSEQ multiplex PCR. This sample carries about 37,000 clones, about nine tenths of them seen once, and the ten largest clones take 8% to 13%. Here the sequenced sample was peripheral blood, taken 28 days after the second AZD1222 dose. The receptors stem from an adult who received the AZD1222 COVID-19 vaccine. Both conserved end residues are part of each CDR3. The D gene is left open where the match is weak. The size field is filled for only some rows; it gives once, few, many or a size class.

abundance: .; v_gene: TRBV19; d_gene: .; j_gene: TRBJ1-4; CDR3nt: TGTGCCAGTATCCGAACCCCCCGGGGGGCTAATGAAAAACTGTTTTTT; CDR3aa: CASIRTPRGANEKLFF
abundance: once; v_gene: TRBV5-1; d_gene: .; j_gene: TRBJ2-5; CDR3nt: TGCGCCAGCAGCCTCAAGGTCGCCCAAGAGACCCAGTACTTC; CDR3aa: CASSLKVAQETQYF
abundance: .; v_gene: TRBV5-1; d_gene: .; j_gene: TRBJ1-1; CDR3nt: TGCGCCAGCAGCTTGGATAGGGGATGGGGTGAAGCTTTCTTT; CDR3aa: CASSLDRGWGEAFF
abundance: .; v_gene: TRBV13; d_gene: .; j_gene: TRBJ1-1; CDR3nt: TGTGCCAGCAGCTTCGGAGACAGCGGCCGTGAAGCTTTCTTT; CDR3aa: CASSFGDSGREAFF
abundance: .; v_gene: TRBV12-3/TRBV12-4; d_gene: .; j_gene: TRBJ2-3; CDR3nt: TGTGCCAGCCGGGCTAGGGGCACAGATATGCAGTATTTT; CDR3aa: CASRARGTDMQYF
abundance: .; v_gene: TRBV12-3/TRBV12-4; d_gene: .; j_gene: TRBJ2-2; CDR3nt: TGTGCCAGCAGTTTTTCCGGGGAGCTGTTTTTT; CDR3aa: CASSFSGELFF
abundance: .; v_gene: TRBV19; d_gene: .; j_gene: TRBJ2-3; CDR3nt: TGTGCCAGTAGTATCACCCCGCCCGTATCTACAGATACGCAGTATTTT; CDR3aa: CASSITPPVSTDTQYF
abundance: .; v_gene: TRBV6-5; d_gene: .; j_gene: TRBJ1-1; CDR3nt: TGTGCCAGCAGTTACTCCTCGGGGGGAGCCAGCACTGAAGCTTTCTTT; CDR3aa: CASSYSSGGASTEAFF
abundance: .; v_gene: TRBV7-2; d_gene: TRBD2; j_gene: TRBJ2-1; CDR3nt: TGTGCCAGCAGCTTACCCGGGACTAACAATGAGCAGTTCTTC; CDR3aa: CASSLPGTNNEQFF
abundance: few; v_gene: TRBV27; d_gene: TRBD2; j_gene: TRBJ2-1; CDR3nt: TGTGCCAGCAGTGTGGGACTAGCGGGAGGGGCGATATACAATGAGCAGTTCTTC; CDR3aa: CASSVGLAGGAIYNEQFF
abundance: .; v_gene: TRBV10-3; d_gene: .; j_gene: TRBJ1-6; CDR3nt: TGTGCCATCAGTGAGGGGGTGACCCAAGGGAATTCACCCCTCCACTTT; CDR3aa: CAISEGVTQGNSPLHF
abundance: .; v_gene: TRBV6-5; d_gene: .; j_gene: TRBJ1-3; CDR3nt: TGTGCCAGCAGTTCCAGGGGTGGTAACACCATATATTTT; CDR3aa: CASSSRGGNTIYF
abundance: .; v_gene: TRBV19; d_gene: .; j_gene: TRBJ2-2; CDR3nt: TGTGCCAGTAGTATTTCGTTGGGAGCGAACCTATTCGGGGAGCTGTTTTTT; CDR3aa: CASSISLGANLFGELFF
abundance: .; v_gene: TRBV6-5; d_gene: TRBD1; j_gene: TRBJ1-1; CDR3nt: TGTGCCAGCAGACAGGGGGGTCTCGCCGAAGCTTTCTTT; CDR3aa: CASRQGGLAEAFF
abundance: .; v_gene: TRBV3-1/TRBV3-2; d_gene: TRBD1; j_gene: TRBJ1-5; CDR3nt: TGTGCCAGCCGACAGGGGAATCAGCCCCAGCATTTT; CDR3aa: CASRQGNQPQHF
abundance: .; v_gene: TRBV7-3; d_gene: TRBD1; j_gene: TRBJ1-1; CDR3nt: TGTGCCAGCAGCCTCGGACAGGGGGCAACTGAAGCTTTCTTT; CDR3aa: CASSLGQGATEAFF
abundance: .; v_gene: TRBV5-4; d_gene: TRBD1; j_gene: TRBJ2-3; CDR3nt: TGTGCCAGCAGCCAGGGGACAGGGGGGACAGATACGCAGTATTTT; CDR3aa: CASSQGTGGTDTQYF
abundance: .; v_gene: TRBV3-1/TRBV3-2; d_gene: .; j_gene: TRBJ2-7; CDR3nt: TGTGCCAGCAGCCAAACCCGGGACGAGCAGTACTTC; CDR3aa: CASSQTRDEQYF